This TCR beta chain emerged from a study of blood T cell repertoires in COVID-19. Study details: Some COVID-19 samples were acute and others convalescent; all came from the United States, Italy and Spain. Nucleic acid was either cDNA or gDNA, and it came from T cells, B-cell-depleted T cells, or PBMCs.

This clone showed up just a few times. Methods used by the authors: Estimates of nucleated cell counts were drawn from the amplification of reference gene primers. The data were produced by immunoSEQ multiplex PCR, yet TCRdb's version contains in-frame clones alone and is incomplete. That table furnishes V, J and clone size, whereas the DNA furnished D and trimming. The sample has 100,000 or so clones, around four fifths seen once. The CDR3 loop spans 16 amino acids. Trimming removed 3 bases from V and 4 bases from J; junction bases left unmatched: 4. Germline V gene sequence: CDR1 SEHNR, CDR2 FQNEAQ (reference sequence).

V usage is TRBV7-9 and J usage is TRBJ2-1; 12 bases are a match to TRBD2. Source material: peripheral blood. The sequence was obtained from a woman between 65 and 79 years old with active or convalescent COVID-19. The CDR3 DNA reads as TGTGCCAGCAGCTTCGCCGGGACTAGCGGGTACAATGAGCAGTTCTTC. The encoded protein is CASSFAGTSGYNEQFF.